This entry features one T cell receptor beta chain sequence. Antigen specificity is unknown. The sample originates from a study of PD-1 blockade in mismatch repair-deficient tumors. Across the study: Enrolled about 2012-2016, patients had progressing, pretreated mismatch repair-deficient cancers of 11 to 13 types. Study-wide results and caveats: Tumor-resident clones, often absent from pretreatment blood, expanded after pembrolizumab and then contracted.

Germline loops: CDR1 MGHRA, CDR2 YSYEKL. Trimming removed 4 bases at V and 9 bases at J, with 19 bases between. The CDR3 is 15 residues long. PCR or immunohistochemistry showed mismatch repair deficiency in every enrolled patient. A few pembrolizumab responders had their TCRs sequenced. The data were produced by immunoSEQ multiplex PCR, yet TCRdb's version contains in-frame clones alone and is incomplete. Of about 24,000 clones listed, approximately 83% are singletons. The chain has TRBV4-1 and TRBJ1-5, with D hard to call. Sequencing used peripheral blood, obtained 12 weeks after starting pembrolizumab. This sequence was found in an adult with mismatch repair-deficient cancer. The CDR3 coding sequence is TGCGCCAGCAGCCCAGTGGCTGGGATTGCGGGGCCCCAGCATTTT. This codes for CASSPVAGIAGPQHF.